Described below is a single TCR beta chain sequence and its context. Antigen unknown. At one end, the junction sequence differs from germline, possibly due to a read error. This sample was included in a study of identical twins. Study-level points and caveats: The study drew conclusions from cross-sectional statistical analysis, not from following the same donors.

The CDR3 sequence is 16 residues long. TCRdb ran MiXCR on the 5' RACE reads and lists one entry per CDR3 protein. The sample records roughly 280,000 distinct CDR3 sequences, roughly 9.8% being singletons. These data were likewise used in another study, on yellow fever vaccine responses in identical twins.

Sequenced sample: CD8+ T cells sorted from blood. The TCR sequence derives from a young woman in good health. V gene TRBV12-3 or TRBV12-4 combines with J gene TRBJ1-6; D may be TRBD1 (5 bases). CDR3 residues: CSSSCWGSSYNSPLHF. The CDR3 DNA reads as TGTTCCAGCAGTTGTTGGGGGAGCTCCTATAATTCACCCCTCCACTTT.